Shown below are 28 T cell receptor beta chains from a single sample sequenced in a study of blood T cell repertoires in COVID-19. TCRdb keeps only in-frame clones here, not all; method: immunoSEQ multiplex PCR. This sample yields around 200,000 clones, of which about 82% are seen a single time; 10% belongs to the top ten. What was sequenced was peripheral blood. These receptors came from a woman of 80 years or more with acute or convalescent COVID-19.

The V gene is TRBV7-2, the J gene TRBJ1-3; maybe TRBD1 (5 bases). The germline gives CDR1 SGHTA, CDR2 FQGNSA. V was trimmed by 6 bases and J by 2 bases, leaving 11 bases between them. The CDR3 totals 14 residues. The CDR3 protein is CASRADIAGNTIYF. The CDR3 DNA sequence: TGTGCCAGCAGGGCGGACATAGCTGGAAACACCATATATTTT.

The rearrangement joins TRBV18 to TRBJ2-7; tentative D call: TRBD2 (5 bases). CDR1 KGHSH and CDR2 LQKENI come from the germline V gene. V was cut by 2 bases and J by 1 base, with 6 bases left in between. The CDR3 contains 13 residues. CDR3: CASSPGLSYEQYF. The CDR3 coding sequence is TGTGCCAGCTCACCAGGACTTTCCTACGAGCAGTACTTC.

The rearrangement uses TRBV7-9 and TRBJ1-1, with 9 nucleotides matching TRBD1. The ends lost 0 bases at V and 7 bases at J; junction bases unmatched: 6. The length of the CDR3 is 15 residues. Germline CDR1 is SEHNR and CDR2 is FQNEAQ (reference sequence). CDR3 in amino acids: CASSLAGTGFGEAFF. The DNA for the CDR3 is TGTGCCAGCAGCTTAGCGGGGACAGGGTTTGGTGAAGCTTTCTTT.

This rearrangement joins TRBV6-5 to TRBJ1-4; D is unclear. V was clipped by 3 bases and J by 7 bases, with 15 bases between them. There are 15 residues in the CDR3. Looked up from germline, CDR1 is MNHEY and CDR2 is SVGAGI. CDR3 sequence (DNA): TGTGCCAGCAGTTATCGTTTGAGGTTTGGTGAAAAACTGTTTTTT. Translation gives CASSYRLRFGEKLFF.

This chain uses TRBV29-1 with TRBJ1-1, with 9 bases identical to TRBD1. This CDR3 spans 13 amino acids. Looked up from germline, CDR1 is SQVTM and CDR2 is ANQGSEA. The V segment lost 7 bases and the J segment 3 bases; nucleotides outside the gene matches: 6. The chain's CDR3 is CSASTGGDTEAFF. The CDR3 DNA reads TGCAGCGCCTCGACAGGGGGTGACACTGAAGCTTTCTTT.

This chain joins TRBV12-3 or TRBV12-4 and TRBJ1-2, with D possibly TRBD1 on 6 matching bases. V was trimmed by 2 bases and J by 7 bases, leaving 8 bases between them. This CDR3 region has 12 residues. CDR3 DNA sequence: TGTGCCAGCAGTTTACAGGGGACTGGCTACACCTTC. Protein sequence: CASSLQGTGYTF.

V and J are TRBV30 and TRBJ2-3, with D possibly TRBD1 on 5 matching bases. Germline loops: CDR1 GTSNPN, CDR2 SVGIG (reference sequence). The CDR3 covers 13 residues. With 1 base removed from V and 3 bases from J, the gap between germline ends came to 8 bases. The CDR3 protein is CAWSGQLTDTQYF. As DNA, the CDR3 is TGTGCCTGGAGTGGACAGTTGACAGATACGCAGTATTTT.

This clone was seen a handful of times. In nucleotides, the CDR3 is TGCGCCAGCACCTCGGGACAGGGAAAAGAGACCCAGTACTTC. Residues: CASTSGQGKETQYF. This chain links TRBV5-1 with TRBJ2-5, with TRBD1 matching over 9 bases. This CDR3 region has 14 residues. Germline CDR1 reads SGHRS; CDR2 reads YFSETQ. V dropped 6 bases and J dropped 3; count of bases not matched to a gene: 6.

The chain has TRBV4-3 and TRBJ1-6; TRBD1 matches at 7 bases. The CDR3 length is 19 residues. CDR1 and CDR2 from the germline V gene are LGHNA and YSLEER. V was pared by 2 bases and J by 5 bases, with 15 bases of the junction left unmatched. This CDR3 is CASSQYLPQPGGDNSPLHF. CDR3 nucleotide sequence: TGCGCCAGCAGCCAATATCTCCCTCAACCAGGGGGAGATAATTCACCCCTCCACTTT.

The chain joins TRBV20-1 to TRBJ2-1, with 16 bases lining up with TRBD2. Germline CDR1 DFQATT, CDR2 SNEGSKA (reference sequence). V dropped 3 bases and J dropped 0; count of bases not matched to a gene: 11. The CDR3 runs 20 residues. CDR3 in amino acids: CSASRSGTSGRASSYNEQFF. CDR3 coding DNA: TGCAGTGCTAGTCGGAGTGGGACTAGCGGGAGGGCAAGCTCCTACAATGAGCAGTTCTTC.

The V call is TRBV7-3, the J call TRBJ1-4; TRBD1 aligns across 9 bases. The CDR3 totals 14 residues. The ends lost 6 bases at V and 8 bases at J; junction bases unmatched: 7. CDR1 and CDR2 from the germline V gene are SGHTA and FQGTGA. The CDR3 bases are TGTGCCAGCAGTTACAGGGGGCTCCGGGAAAAACTGTTTTTT. This sequence encodes CASSYRGLREKLFF.

The V gene is TRBV12-5, the J gene TRBJ1-5; D possibly corresponds to TRBD1 (6 bases). V lost 7 bases and J 0 bases, leaving 16 bases between the germline ends. This CDR3 contains 16 residues. The germline V gene encodes CDR1 LGHNT and CDR2 FRNRAP. CDR3 sequence: CASALDRTYSNQPQHF. As DNA, the CDR3 is TGTGCTAGTGCCCTAGACAGGACCTATAGCAATCAGCCCCAGCATTTT.

The chain recombines TRBV25-1 with TRBJ2-3; TRBD1 aligns across 10 bases. The V gene end was trimmed by 5 bases and the J gene end by 1 base; junction bases not matched to a gene: 12. From germline, CDR1 is MGHDK and CDR2 SYGVNS. The CDR3 spans 18 residues. As DNA, the CDR3 is TGTGCCAGCAGTCTTAAACCGGGACAGGGGTTTGGCACAGATACGCAGTATTTT. Translated, it gives CASSLKPGQGFGTDTQYF.

This sequence joins TRBV19 and TRBJ1-2, with D unclear. The germline V gene encodes CDR1 LNHDA and CDR2 SQIVND (reference sequence). V was pared by 6 bases and J by 7 bases, with 12 bases between. The CDR3 consists of 12 residues. In nucleotides, the CDR3 is TGTGCCAGTAGCCCCGGGGTGGGTGGCTACACCTTC. Its protein product is CASSPGVGGYTF.

V is TRBV18 and J is TRBJ2-7, with 9 bases matching TRBD2. Unmatched junction bases numbered 6, after V lost 3 bases and J lost 3 bases. CDR1 KGHSH and CDR2 LQKENI come from the germline V gene. The length of the CDR3 is 15 residues. This CDR3 reads CASSPRGSGGYEQYF. The CDR3 coding sequence is TGTGCCAGCTCACCCCGGGGTAGCGGGGGCTACGAGCAGTACTTC.

This clone was picked up one time. The rearrangement joins TRBV30 to TRBJ2-2, with 9 positions matching TRBD1. Germline assignment: CDR1 GTSNPN and CDR2 SVGIG (reference sequence). V lost 3 bases, J lost 4 bases, and 6 bases stayed unmatched. CDR3 length: 15 residues. CDR3 bases: TGTGCCTGGAGATACAGGGGGCGGGGCACCGGGGAGCTGTTTTTT. It translates to CAWRYRGRGTGELFF.

The V call is TRBV7-2, the J call TRBJ2-4; 12 nucleotides line up with TRBD1. The J segment lost 3 bases and the V segment lost 6 bases, leaving 9 bases of the junction unmatched. The CDR3 length is 17 residues. Germline V gene data show CDR1 as SGHTA and CDR2 as FQGNSA. CDR3 bases: TGTGCCAGCAGACCTACCGGGACAGGGGGCGGCAAAAACATTCAGTACTTC. Its protein product is CASRPTGTGGGKNIQYF.

This sequence joins TRBV3-1 (or the pseudogene TRBV3-2) and TRBJ2-5, with no clear D. Trimming removed 3 bases from V and 4 bases from J, with 21 bases in between. The CDR3 extends over 17 amino acids. The germline V gene encodes CDR1 LGHDT and CDR2 YNNKEL (reference sequence). As DNA, the CDR3 is TGTGCCAGCAGCCACAACAAAGTTCCCAGACGGGTAGAGACCCAGTACTTC. Its translation: CASSHNKVPRRVETQYF.

The V gene is TRBV19, the J gene TRBJ1-1, with D perhaps matching TRBD1 (6 bases). The length of the CDR3 is 15 residues. V lost 4 bases and J 1 base, leaving 13 bases between the germline ends. Germline CDR1 and CDR2: LNHDA and SQIVND (reference sequence). Written as DNA, the CDR3 is TGTGCCAGTAGTAATTTTTACAGGGCGAACACTGAAGCTTTCTTT. The encoded protein is CASSNFYRANTEAFF.

The chain has TRBV15 and TRBJ2-5, with TRBD1 identical over 7 bases. Unmatched junction bases numbered 8, after V lost 5 bases and J lost 5 bases. The germline V gene has CDR1 LNHNV and CDR2 YYDKDF (reference sequence). CDR3 length: 14 amino acids. CDR3 region: CATSLQGDGETQYF. As DNA, the CDR3 is TGTGCCACCAGCCTCCAGGGGGACGGGGAGACCCAGTACTTC. The entire variable domain, with the rest obtained from reference TRBV15 and TRBJ2-5, is as follows: DAMVIQNPRYQVTQFGKPVTLSCSQTLNHNVMYWYQQKSSQAPKLLFHYYDKDFNNEADTPDNFQSRRPNTSFCFLDIRSPGLGDTAMYLCATSLQGDGETQYFGPGTRLLVL.

The rearrangement links TRBV21-1 to TRBJ1-2. TRBV21-1 is tagged as a pseudogene. The CDR3 runs 16 residues. DNA of the CDR3: TGTGCCAGAGAGCAAAGGAGTACGGGGTGGGGCTATGGCTACACCTTC. It encodes CAREQRSTGWGYGYTF.

This rearrangement joins TRBV27 to TRBJ2-5; 7 bases are a match to TRBD2. This CDR3 region has 14 residues. V shed 8 bases and J 5 bases; nucleotides not matched to a gene: 11. Per the germline V gene, CDR1 is MNHEY and CDR2 is SMNVEV (reference sequence). The CDR3 DNA is TGTGCCAGCTCCCCGCTAGCGGAGTGGGAGACCCAGTACTTC. Amino acids: CASSPLAEWETQYF.

This chain connects TRBV5-1 to TRBJ2-2, with D uncertain. Trimming took off 0 bases at V and 6 bases at J, with 21 bases between the two ends. The CDR3 consists of 18 residues. In germline, CDR1 is SGHRS, CDR2 YFSETQ. The CDR3 nucleotides read TGCGCCAGCAGCTTGGCCGTCTCTGTTCTATACGGTTCCGGGGAGCTGTTTTTT. Translation gives CASSLAVSVLYGSGELFF.

This clone was detected only a few times. The sample contains more than one DNA sequence encoding this CDR3. V usage is TRBV19 and J usage is TRBJ1-2; D is unresolved. The length of the CDR3 is 14 residues. Germline lookup yields CDR1 LNHDA and CDR2 SQIVND (reference sequence). V was cut by 4 bases and J by 1 base, with 10 bases left in between. In DNA form, the CDR3 reads TGTGCCAGTAGTACTCCCGGGATTAACTATGGCTACACCTTC. Translated, it gives CASSTPGINYGYTF. Full variable domain (outside the CDR3, taken from reference TRBV19 and TRBJ1-2): DGGITQSPKYLFRKEGQNVTLSCEQNLNHDAMYWYRQDPGQGLRLIYYSQIVNDFQKGDIAEGYSVSREKKESFPLTVTSAQKNPTAFYLCASSTPGINYGYTFGSGTRLTVV.

The chain is built from TRBV6-6 and TRBJ1-2; 11 bases are a match to TRBD1. Germline V gene data show CDR1 as MNHNY and CDR2 as SVGAGI (reference sequence). V lost 2 bases, J lost 6 bases, and 5 bases stayed unmatched. The CDR3 contains 15 residues. DNA for the CDR3: TGTGCCAGCAGTTACCCCGGACAGGGGGCGAATGGCTACACCTTC. Translation: CASSYPGQGANGYTF.

The chain combines TRBV24-1 with TRBJ1-4, with TRBD1 as a possible D gene (5 bases). The CDR3 has 15 amino acids. Germline CDR1 reads KGHDR; CDR2 reads SFDVKD. V was shortened by 4 bases and J by 8 bases, with 16 bases between the two germline ends. CDR3 in DNA: TGTGCCACCAGTGACCCCGGGACGGAGGGCGAAAAACTGTTTTTT. Protein: CATSDPGTEGEKLFF.

The V and J genes are TRBV2 and TRBJ1-1; 9 bases agree with TRBD1. This CDR3 contains 15 residues. The germline gives CDR1 SNHLY, CDR2 FYNNEI. Germline trimming cut 6 bases from V and 8 bases from J; bases unmatched to any gene: 13. The CDR3 region has the DNA TGTGCCAGCAGACGGACAGGGGCCAGCTGGGAGGAAGCTTTCTTT. Its protein product is CASRRTGASWEEAFF.

The genes are TRBV4-3 and TRBJ1-4; a possible D gene is TRBD1 (5 bases). This CDR3 region has 16 residues. V lost 3 bases to trimming and J lost 7 bases, with 18 bases between them. Germline values: CDR1 LGHNA, CDR2 YSLEER. CDR3 in DNA: TGCGCCAGCAGCCAGGGTTATTCAAGCCAGGGTGAAAAACTGTTTTTT. Protein: CASSQGYSSQGEKLFF.